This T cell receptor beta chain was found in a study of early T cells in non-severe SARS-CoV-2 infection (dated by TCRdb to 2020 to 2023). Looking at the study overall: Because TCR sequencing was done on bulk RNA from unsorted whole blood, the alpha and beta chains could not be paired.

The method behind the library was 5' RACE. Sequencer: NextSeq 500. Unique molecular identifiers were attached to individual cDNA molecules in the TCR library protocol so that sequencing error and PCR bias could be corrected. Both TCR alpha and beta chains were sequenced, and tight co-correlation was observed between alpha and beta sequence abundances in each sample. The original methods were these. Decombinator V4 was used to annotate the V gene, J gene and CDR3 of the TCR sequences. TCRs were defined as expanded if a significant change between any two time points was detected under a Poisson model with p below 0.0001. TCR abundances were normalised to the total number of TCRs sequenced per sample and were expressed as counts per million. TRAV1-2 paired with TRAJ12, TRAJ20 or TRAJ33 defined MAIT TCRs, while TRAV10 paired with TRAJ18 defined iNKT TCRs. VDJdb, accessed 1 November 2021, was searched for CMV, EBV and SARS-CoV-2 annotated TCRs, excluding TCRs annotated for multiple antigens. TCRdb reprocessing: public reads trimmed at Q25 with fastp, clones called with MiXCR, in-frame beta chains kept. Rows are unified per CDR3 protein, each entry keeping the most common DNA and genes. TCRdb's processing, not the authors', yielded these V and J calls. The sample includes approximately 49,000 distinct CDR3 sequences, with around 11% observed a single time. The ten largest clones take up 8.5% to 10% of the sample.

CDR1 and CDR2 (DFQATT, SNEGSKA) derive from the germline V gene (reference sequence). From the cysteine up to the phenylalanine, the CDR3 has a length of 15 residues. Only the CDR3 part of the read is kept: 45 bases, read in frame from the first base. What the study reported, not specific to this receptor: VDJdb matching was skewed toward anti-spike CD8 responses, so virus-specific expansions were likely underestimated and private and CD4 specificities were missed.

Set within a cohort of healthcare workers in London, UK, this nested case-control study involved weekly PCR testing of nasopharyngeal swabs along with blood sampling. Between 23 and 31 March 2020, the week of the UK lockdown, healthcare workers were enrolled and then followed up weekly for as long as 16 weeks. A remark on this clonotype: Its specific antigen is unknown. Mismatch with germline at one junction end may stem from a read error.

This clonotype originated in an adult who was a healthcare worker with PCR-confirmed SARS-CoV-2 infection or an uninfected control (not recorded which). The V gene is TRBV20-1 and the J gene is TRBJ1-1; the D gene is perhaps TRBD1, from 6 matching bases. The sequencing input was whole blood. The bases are TGCAGTGCTCGACCGGGGGCAGGGCCGAACACTGAAGATTTCTTT. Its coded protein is CSARPGAGPNTEDFF.